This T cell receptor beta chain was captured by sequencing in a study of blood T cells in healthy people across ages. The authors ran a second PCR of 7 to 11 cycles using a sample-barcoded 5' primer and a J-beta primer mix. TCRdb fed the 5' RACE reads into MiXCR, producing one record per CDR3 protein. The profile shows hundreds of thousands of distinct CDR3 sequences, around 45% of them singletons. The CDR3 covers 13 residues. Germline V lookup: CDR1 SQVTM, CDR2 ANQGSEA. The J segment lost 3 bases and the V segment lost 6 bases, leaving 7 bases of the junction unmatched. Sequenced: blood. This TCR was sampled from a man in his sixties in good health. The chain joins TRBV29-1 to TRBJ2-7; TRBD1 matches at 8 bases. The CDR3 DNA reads TGCAGCGTAGAGGACAGGGTGGACTACGAGCAGTACTTC. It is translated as CSVEDRVDYEQYF.